The 32 T cell receptor beta chains below all came from one sample that was sequenced in a study of cytotoxic CD8 clonotypes in ibrutinib-treated CLL. Assay used: immunoSEQ multiplex PCR; TCRdb lists only in-frame clones, some missing. The sample lists about 140,000 clones; approximately 80% were seen once. This specimen consisted of PBMCs, obtained after 12 months of ibrutinib treatment. The receptors originated from a human donor with chronic lymphocytic leukemia.

This clone showed up just a few times. The V call is TRBV11-2, the J call TRBJ2-7; no reliable D call. The CDR3 covers 13 residues. CDR1 is SGHAT and CDR2 is FQNNGV in the germline V gene. Trimming shortened V by 2 bases and J by 7 bases, and 12 bases separated the two germline ends. CDR3 nucleotide sequence: TGTGCCAGCAGCTTATTTACCCTCCGGGAGCAGTACTTC. This gives the protein CASSLFTLREQYF.

The chain is built from TRBV6-5 and TRBJ1-6, with D possibly matching TRBD1 (5 bases). CDR3 size: 13 residues. Germline V gene data show CDR1 as MNHEY and CDR2 as SVGAGI. V was shortened by 6 bases and J by 6 bases, with 9 bases between the two germline ends. Written as DNA, the CDR3 is TGTGCCAGCAGGGGGACCCCTAATTCACCCCTCCACTTT. It is translated as CASRGTPNSPLHF.

This clone was seen a handful of times. V gene TRBV19 combines with J gene TRBJ1-3, with TRBD1 identical over 7 bases. V dropped 3 bases and J dropped 0; count of bases not matched to a gene: 8. Per germline, CDR1 LNHDA and CDR2 SQIVND (reference sequence). This CDR3 is 17 amino acids long. CDR3 region: CASSIAGTEFSGNTIYF. Written as DNA, the CDR3 is TGTGCCAGTAGTATCGCCGGGACAGAGTTCTCTGGAAACACCATATATTTT.

V usage is TRBV27 and J usage is TRBJ1-6; no reliable D call. Trimming pared 4 bases from V and 7 bases from J, leaving 14 bases between. Germline V gene lookup returns CDR1 MNHEY and CDR2 SMNVEV (reference sequence). There are 15 residues in the CDR3. CDR3 residues: CASSSRLPANSPLHF. For the CDR3, the DNA is TGTGCCAGCAGTTCCCGCCTGCCTGCAAATTCACCCCTCCACTTT.

The chain has TRBV29-1 and TRBJ2-3; D uncertain. Germline V gene data show CDR1 as SQVTM and CDR2 as ANQGSEA. This CDR3 is 15 amino acids long. Trimming took off 4 bases at V and 0 bases at J, with 14 bases between the two ends. This CDR3 reads CSVAGAVESTDTQYF. CDR3 in DNA: TGCAGCGTTGCTGGTGCGGTGGAAAGCACAGATACGCAGTATTTT.

This CDR3 is CASSRDLGLAYEQYF. The CDR3 DNA reads TGTGCCAGCAGCCGTGACTTGGGTCTGGCCTACGAGCAGTACTTC. The chain is built from TRBV7-6 and TRBJ2-7, with D hard to call. CDR1 is SGHVS, CDR2 FNYEAQ, per germline. CDR3 size: 15 residues. The germline V and J ends were trimmed by 5 bases and 2 bases, with 16 bases remaining between them.

This chain uses TRBV18 with TRBJ1-3, with TRBD1 matching 9 bases. The V gene end was trimmed by 6 bases and the J gene end by 2 bases; junction bases not matched to a gene: 5. Germline CDR1 is KGHSH and CDR2 is LQKENI. This CDR3 is built from 15 residues. CDR3 protein: CASSWTGEAGNTIYF. CDR3 DNA: TGTGCCAGCTCGTGGACAGGGGAAGCTGGAAACACCATATATTTT.

The rearrangement joins TRBV5-1 to TRBJ2-3, with 7 bases matching TRBD2. CDR1 is SGHRS and CDR2 is YFSETQ in the germline V gene. J lost 7 bases, V lost 5 bases, and 13 bases had no gene match. The CDR3 sequence is 15 residues long. The CDR3 DNA reads TGCGCCAGCAGTCCGGCCCCACGGGAGGCGTATACGCAGTATTTT. As protein: CASSPAPREAYTQYF.

This clone turned up a few times. The chain is built from TRBV11-2 and TRBJ2-3; tentatively, D is TRBD2 (6 bases). The CDR3 is 14 residues long. Trimming left V 7 bases short and J 2 bases short, with 13 bases between. The V gene's germline CDR1 is SGHAT and CDR2 FQNNGV. CDR3: CASTGGLSTDTQYF. CDR3 DNA sequence: TGTGCCAGCACTGGGGGACTGTCCACAGATACGCAGTATTTT.

With respect to this clone: This CDR3 is also generated by other DNA sequences in the sample. This rearrangement joins TRBV5-1 to TRBJ2-7, with D uncertain. This CDR3 spans 14 amino acids. Trimming pared 0 bases from V and 0 bases from J, leaving 7 bases between. Per the germline V gene, CDR1 is SGHRS and CDR2 is YFSETQ. CDR3 sequence (DNA): TGCGCCAGCAGCTTGGTCCCAGGCTCCTACGAGCAGTACTTC. Protein: CASSLVPGSYEQYF.

This clone was observed many times. This chain links TRBV19 with TRBJ2-1; D not certain. The length of the CDR3 is 12 residues. Germline assignment: CDR1 LNHDA and CDR2 SQIVND (reference sequence). V lost 3 bases to trimming and J lost 6 bases, with 6 bases between them. CDR3: CASSMKVNEQFF. The CDR3 DNA follows: TGTGCCAGTAGTATGAAGGTCAATGAGCAGTTCTTC.

The chain recombines TRBV4-3 with TRBJ2-7, with D possibly matching TRBD2 (6 bases). Germline V gene lookup returns CDR1 LGHNA and CDR2 YSLEER. V shed 1 base and J shed 0 bases, with 13 bases lying between them. The CDR3 has 16 residues. The CDR3 DNA is TGCGCCAGCAGCCAAGGGCGGGGCGGAACCTCCTACGAGCAGTACTTC. Translating gives CASSQGRGGTSYEQYF.

J is TRBJ1-1 and V is TRBV29-1; no reliable D call. Germline CDR1 and CDR2: SQVTM and ANQGSEA. Trimming stripped 0 bases from V and 8 bases from J, with 10 bases between. The CDR3 loop spans 12 amino acids. CDR3 protein: CSVEDNEAEAFF. CDR3 in DNA: TGCAGCGTTGAAGATAACGAGGCCGAAGCTTTCTTT.

This clone has more than one count but fewer than ten. The chain links TRBV27 to TRBJ1-1; TRBD1 aligns across 7 bases. The CDR3 contains 15 residues. The junction had 9 bases not matched to a gene; V was cut back by 5 bases and J by 3 bases. CDR1 is MNHEY, CDR2 SMNVEV, per germline (reference sequence). CDR3: CASSRTIGQDTEAFF. The CDR3 coding sequence is TGTGCCAGCAGTCGGACAATCGGACAGGACACTGAAGCTTTCTTT.

A single count supports this clone. The V and J genes are TRBV7-2 and TRBJ2-3; 11 nucleotides match TRBD2. This CDR3 spans 15 amino acids. Per germline, CDR1 SGHTA and CDR2 FQGNSA. Trimming removed 5 bases from V and 2 bases from J; junction bases left unmatched: 3. CDR3 bases: TGTGCCAGCAGCATGACTAGCGGGATCACAGATACGCAGTATTTT. This encodes CASSMTSGITDTQYF.

This clone was detected a few times. The chain links TRBV7-9 to TRBJ1-1; D remains unclear. Germline loops: CDR1 SEHNR, CDR2 FQNEAQ (reference sequence). V was shortened by 1 base and J by 7 bases, with 1 base between the two germline ends. This CDR3 region has 10 residues. Here the CDR3 DNA reads TGTGCCAGCAGCTTAGTTGAAGCTTTCTTT. Protein sequence: CASSLVEAFF.

The table lists this clone with a few counts. V is TRBV27 and J is TRBJ1-1; no clear D gene. Trimming took 5 bases from V and 3 from J, leaving 10 bases between them. This CDR3 has 13 residues. Germline CDR1 and CDR2: MNHEY and SMNVEV (reference sequence). The CDR3 DNA is TGTGCCAGCAGTCCCAACACTTACACTGAAGCTTTCTTT. It specifies CASSPNTYTEAFF.

The chain couples TRBV19 to TRBJ2-1; TRBD2 matches at 14 bases. Germline CDR1 reads LNHDA; CDR2 reads SQIVND (reference sequence). This CDR3 region has 14 residues. Germline trimming cut 10 bases from V and 7 bases from J; bases unmatched to any gene: 6. The CDR3 nucleotides are TGTGCCACCGGGACTAGCGGGAGTGGGAATGAGCAGTTCTTC. Amino acid sequence: CATGTSGSGNEQFF.

This clone was counted once. The rearrangement uses TRBV7-3 and TRBJ2-1; 9 bases align to TRBD1. This CDR3 contains 15 residues. Trimming took 5 bases from V and 4 from J; bases not matched to a gene: 6. Germline lookup yields CDR1 SGHTA and CDR2 FQGTGA. In DNA form, the CDR3 reads TGTGCCAGCAGCCTAGGACAGGGGTCGTACAATGAGCAGTTCTTC. Amino acids: CASSLGQGSYNEQFF.

V and J are TRBV12-5 and TRBJ2-3; the D gene is possibly TRBD2 (6 bases). Per the germline V gene, CDR1 is LGHNT and CDR2 is FRNRAP. The length of the CDR3 is 15 residues. Trimming removed 3 bases from V and 5 bases from J, with 15 bases in between. CDR3 protein: CASGFIVASVDTQYF. CDR3 bases: TGTGCTAGTGGTTTTATTGTGGCTAGCGTAGATACGCAGTATTTT.

This chain uses TRBV27 with TRBJ2-3; 9 nucleotides match TRBD1. V shed 6 bases, J shed 3 bases, and the junction held 7 bases outside the gene matches. The germline gives CDR1 MNHEY, CDR2 SMNVEV (reference sequence). The CDR3 has 15 amino acids. The CDR3 here is CASSLGTGFTDTQYF. In DNA form, the CDR3 reads TGTGCCAGCAGCCTCGGGACAGGGTTTACAGATACGCAGTATTTT.

The chain links TRBV28 to TRBJ1-2; D is undetermined. Looked up from germline, CDR1 is MDHEN and CDR2 is SYDVKM. Between the trimmed V and J ends, which lost 2 bases and 1 base, there was a span of 8 bases. This CDR3 has 14 residues. CDR3 loop: CASSLEGLNYGYTF. CDR3 DNA: TGTGCCAGCAGTTTAGAGGGCCTTAACTATGGCTACACCTTC.

Of note for this clone: Additional DNA sequences in this sample encode the identical CDR3. The CDR3 DNA reads TGCGCCAGCAGCTGGGACGGGCCCTACGAGCAGTACTTC. Protein product: CASSWDGPYEQYF. V is TRBV5-1 and J is TRBJ2-7; TRBD1 or TRBD2 may be the D gene (5 bases each). The germline V gene has CDR1 SGHRS and CDR2 YFSETQ. With 3 bases removed from V and 2 bases from J, the gap between germline ends came to 9 bases. This CDR3 is 13 amino acids long. Full variable domain (outside the CDR3, taken from reference TRBV5-1 and TRBJ2-7): KAGVTQTPRYLIKTRGQQVTLSCSPISGHRSVSWYQQTPGQGLQFLFEYFSETQRNKGNFPGRFSGRQFSNSRSEMNVSTLELGDSALYLCASSWDGPYEQYFGPGTRLTVT.

In nucleotides, the CDR3 is TGTGCCAGCAGCTTGAGCCTCGGACTAGGGTCCTACAATGAGCAGTTCTTC. This gives the protein CASSLSLGLGSYNEQFF. J is TRBJ2-1 and V is TRBV7-8; TRBD2 matches 7 bases. The junction had 9 bases not matched to a gene; V was cut back by 3 bases and J by 1 base. This CDR3 region has 17 residues. Germline V gene sequence: CDR1 SGHVS, CDR2 FQNEAQ.

This sequence joins TRBV6-4 and TRBJ2-7; the D is unclear. This CDR3 is built from 12 residues. In germline, CDR1 is MRHNA, CDR2 SNTAGT. V shed 5 bases and J shed 6 bases, with 11 bases lying between them. In DNA, the CDR3 is TGTGCCAGCAGTACGACGGGCGGCGAGCAGTACTTC. It is translated as CASSTTGGEQYF.

The chain recombines TRBV30 with TRBJ2-1, with 8 nucleotides matching TRBD2. There are 13 residues in the CDR3. Trimming removed 1 base from V and 6 bases from J; junction bases left unmatched: 2. Germline V gene data show CDR1 as GTSNPN and CDR2 as SVGIG (reference sequence). For the CDR3, the DNA is TGTGCCTGGAGTGGGGGGACTAGCAATGAGCAGTTCTTC. This gives the protein CAWSGGTSNEQFF.

The rearrangement joins TRBV2 to TRBJ2-3; the D is unclear. Trimming removed 7 bases at V and 2 bases at J, with 16 bases between. The CDR3 length is 15 residues. Per the germline V gene, CDR1 is SNHLY and CDR2 is FYNNEI. Here the CDR3 reads CASKYEDTITDTQYF. The CDR3 DNA sequence: TGTGCCAGCAAATATGAGGATACTATCACAGATACGCAGTATTTT.

The chain has TRBV27 and TRBJ1-1, with D possibly being TRBD1 (5 bases). Germline CDR1 MNHEY, CDR2 SMNVEV (reference sequence). The CDR3 has 15 amino acids. Trimming left V 7 bases short and J 7 bases short, with 22 bases between. As DNA, the CDR3 is TGTGCCAGCACCCCGGCAGGGTGGGTTCGGGGTGAAGCTTTCTTT. Amino acid sequence: CASTPAGWVRGEAFF.

The chain has TRBV18 and TRBJ2-5; TRBD1 is a possible D gene (5 bases). The CDR3 is 14 residues long. Germline CDR1 is KGHSH and CDR2 is LQKENI. With 1 base removed from V and 0 bases from J, the gap between germline ends came to 6 bases. The CDR3 DNA reads as TGTGCCAGCTCACCACGACAGAACCAAGAGACCCAGTACTTC. Its protein is CASSPRQNQETQYF.

The chain couples TRBV15 to TRBJ2-1; D uncertain. Trimming stripped 8 bases from V and 0 bases from J, with 8 bases between. The CDR3 has 13 residues. CDR1 and CDR2 (germline): LNHNV, YYDKDF (reference sequence). DNA of the CDR3: TGTGCCACCCGCCAAAGCTCCTACAATGAGCAGTTCTTC. Its protein is CATRQSSYNEQFF.

The genes are TRBV5-6 and TRBJ1-4; no definite D call. The CDR3 loop spans 13 amino acids. In germline, CDR1 is SGHDT, CDR2 YYEEEE. V lost 4 bases and J 4 bases, leaving 8 bases between the germline ends. Here the CDR3 DNA reads TGTGCCAGCAGCGGAATCAGTAATGAAAAACTGTTTTTT. Translating gives CASSGISNEKLFF. The variable domain in full, with the rest retrieved from reference TRBV5-6 and TRBJ1-4, is DAGVTQSPTHLIKTRGQQVTLRCSPKSGHDTVSWYQQALGQGPQFIFQYYEEEERQRGNFPDRFSGHQFPNYSSELNVNALLLGDSALYLCASSGISNEKLFFGSGTQLSVL.

Only a few counts were recorded for this clone. The V and J genes are TRBV5-1 and TRBJ1-6, with D possibly TRBD1 on 6 matching bases. V was pared by 0 bases and J by 10 bases, with 11 bases between. This CDR3 spans 14 amino acids. Germline V gene lookup returns CDR1 SGHRS and CDR2 YFSETQ. The CDR3 nucleotides read TGCGCCAGCAGCTTGGCAGGGGTTGGGTCACCCCTCCACTTT. Protein product: CASSLAGVGSPLHF. Full variable domain (missing parts from reference TRBV5-1 and TRBJ1-6): KAGVTQTPRYLIKTRGQQVTLSCSPISGHRSVSWYQQTPGQGLQFLFEYFSETQRNKGNFPGRFSGRQFSNSRSEMNVSTLELGDSALYLCASSLAGVGSPLHFGNGTRLTVT.